The 3 T cell receptor beta chains below were found in one sample sequenced in a study of blood T cell repertoires in COVID-19. Some clones are missing from TCRdb's copy, which holds only in-frame ones; the method was immunoSEQ multiplex PCR. Counted here are fewer than 250,000 clones, around 90% occurring once; the ten biggest clones make up approximately 8.1%. The source material was PBMCs or T cells enriched from blood (not recorded which). The receptors were sampled from a woman under 30 who had recovered from COVID-19.

V usage is TRBV21-1 and J usage is TRBJ2-7; no check of the table's D call, TRBD1, against the DNA was made. TRBV21-1 is assigned pseudogene status. This CDR3 is 20 amino acids long. The CDR3 coding sequence is TGTGCCAGCAGCAAAGAGGGCCCGTTACAGGGAAATCTTACTCTCTACGAGCAGTACTTC. Protein product: CASSKEGPLQGNLTLYEQYF.

The V call is TRBV9, the J call TRBJ2-2; D perhaps matches TRBD2 (6 bases). V was cut by 6 bases and J by 2 bases, with 11 bases left in between. The CDR3 covers 14 residues. Germline V gene lookup returns CDR1 SGDLS and CDR2 YYNGEE. The CDR3 coding sequence is TGTGCCAGCAACTTGGGACTTAACACCGGGGAGCTGTTTTTT. Translation gives CASNLGLNTGELFF.

CDR3 DNA: TGTGCCAGCAGCTCCAGCGGGGGGTCAATCGAGCAGTTCTTC. Translated: CASSSSGGSIEQFF. The chain recombines TRBV13 with TRBJ2-1; 9 bases are shared with TRBD2. This CDR3 has 14 residues. CDR1 and CDR2 (germline): PRHDT, FYEKMQ (reference sequence). V trimming: 4 bases; J trimming: 10 bases; junction bases outside the gene matches: 8.